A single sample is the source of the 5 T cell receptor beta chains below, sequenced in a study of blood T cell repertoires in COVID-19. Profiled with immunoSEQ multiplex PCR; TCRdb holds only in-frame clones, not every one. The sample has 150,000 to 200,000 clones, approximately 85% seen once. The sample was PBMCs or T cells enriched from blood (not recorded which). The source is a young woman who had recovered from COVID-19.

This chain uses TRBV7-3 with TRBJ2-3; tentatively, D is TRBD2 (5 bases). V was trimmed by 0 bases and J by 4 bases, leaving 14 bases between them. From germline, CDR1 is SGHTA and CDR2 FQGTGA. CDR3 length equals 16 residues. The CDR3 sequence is CASSLTALRVADTQYF. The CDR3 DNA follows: TGTGCCAGCAGCTTAACGGCGTTGCGGGTTGCAGATACGCAGTATTTT.

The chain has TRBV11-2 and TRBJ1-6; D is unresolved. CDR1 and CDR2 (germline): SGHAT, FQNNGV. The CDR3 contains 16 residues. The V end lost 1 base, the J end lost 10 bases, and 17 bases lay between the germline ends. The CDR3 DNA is TGTGCCAGCAGCTTAGGAGTGATCGGTTCAAGATCACCCCTCCACTTT. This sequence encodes CASSLGVIGSRSPLHF. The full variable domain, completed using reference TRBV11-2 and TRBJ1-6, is EAGVAQSPRYKIIEKRQSVAFWCNPISGHATLYWYQQILGQGPKLLIQFQNNGVVDDSQLPKDRFSAERLKGVDSTLKIQPAKLEDSAVYLCASSLGVIGSRSPLHFGNGTRLTVT.

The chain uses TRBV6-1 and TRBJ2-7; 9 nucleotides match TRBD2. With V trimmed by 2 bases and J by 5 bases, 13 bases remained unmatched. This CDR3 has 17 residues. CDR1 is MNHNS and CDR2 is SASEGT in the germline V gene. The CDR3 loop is CASSERNRVAGAHEQYF. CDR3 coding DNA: TGTGCCAGCAGTGAAAGAAACCGGGTAGCGGGAGCCCACGAGCAGTACTTC.

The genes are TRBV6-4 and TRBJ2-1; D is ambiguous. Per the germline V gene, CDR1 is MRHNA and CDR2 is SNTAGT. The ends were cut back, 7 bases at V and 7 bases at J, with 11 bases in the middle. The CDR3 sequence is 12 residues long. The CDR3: CASTRAKNEQFF. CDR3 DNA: TGTGCCAGCACGAGAGCTAAGAATGAGCAGTTCTTC.

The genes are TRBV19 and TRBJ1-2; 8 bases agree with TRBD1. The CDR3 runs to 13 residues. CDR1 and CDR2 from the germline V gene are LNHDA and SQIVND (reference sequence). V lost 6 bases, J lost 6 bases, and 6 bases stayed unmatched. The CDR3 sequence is CASRFQGADGYTF. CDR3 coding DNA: TGTGCCAGTAGGTTTCAGGGGGCTGATGGCTACACCTTC.